This T cell receptor (beta chain) was captured by sequencing in a study of OX40 agonist ivuxolimab in advanced cancers. There are 14 residues in the CDR3. Germline V lookup: CDR1 MNHEY, CDR2 SMNVEV (reference sequence). The V gene end was trimmed by 6 bases and the J gene end by 2 bases; junction bases not matched to a gene: 5. Study conclusions and caveats: Relative to CD4+, CD8+ T cells held more expanded clones on average.

Libraries were prepared by immunoSEQ multiplex PCR; TCRdb keeps only in-frame clonotypes and omits some of them. The repertoire has under 85,000 clones, less than 85% of them found once; the top ten carry approximately 0.81%. Of note for this clone: Its antigen is unidentified.

The origin of this receptor is an adult with an advanced solid tumor such as melanoma, head and neck, liver or kidney cancer. The J gene is TRBJ2-5, the V gene TRBV27; 8 bases map to TRBD2. Sequencing was performed on CD4+ or CD8+ T cells sorted from blood, taken in a trial of the OX40 agonist ivuxolimab. In nucleotides, the CDR3 is TGTGCCAGCAGGCTACTAGCGGCACAAGAGACCCAGTACTTC. It yields the protein CASRLLAAQETQYF.